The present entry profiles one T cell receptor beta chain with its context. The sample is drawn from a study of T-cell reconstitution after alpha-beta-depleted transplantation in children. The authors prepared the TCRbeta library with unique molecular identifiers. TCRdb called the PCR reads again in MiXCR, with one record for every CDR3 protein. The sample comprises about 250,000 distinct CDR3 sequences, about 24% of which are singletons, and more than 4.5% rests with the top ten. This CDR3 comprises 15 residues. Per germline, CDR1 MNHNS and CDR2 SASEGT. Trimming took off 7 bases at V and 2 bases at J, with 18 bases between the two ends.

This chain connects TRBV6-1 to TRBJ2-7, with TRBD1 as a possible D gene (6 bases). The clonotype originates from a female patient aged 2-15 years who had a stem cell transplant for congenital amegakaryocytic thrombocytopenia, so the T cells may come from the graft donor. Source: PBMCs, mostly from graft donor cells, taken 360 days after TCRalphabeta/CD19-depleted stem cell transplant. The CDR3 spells CASTKQGARTYEQYF. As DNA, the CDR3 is TGTGCCAGCACTAAACAGGGCGCTAGAACCTACGAGCAGTACTTC.